Listed below are T cell receptor beta chains from one sample, sequenced in a study of spatial heterogeneity in lung cancer. Each CDR3 protein is one row after TCRdb ran MiXCR on the 5' RACE reads. The table shows 15,000 to 20,000 distinct CDR3 sequences, with roughly 6.5% occurring only once. Source: lung tumor tissue, taken at surgery. These receptors were obtained from a female donor with early-stage non-small cell lung cancer. Both conserved end residues are part of each CDR3. The D gene is left open where the match is weak. Not all rows give a size; the values are once, few, many and, for expanded clones, a class.

clone_size	d_call	j_call	v_call	cdr3_nt	cdr3_aa
many	TRBD2	TRBJ2-3	TRBV12-3/TRBV12-4	TGTGCCAGCCTAAGGACCCCCGGGGGGAGCACAGATACGCAGTATTTT	CASLRTPGGSTDTQYF
many	TRBD1	TRBJ1-2	TRBV20-1	TGCAGTGCTAGTGGCAGGGGGAGTGTGGGCCGAAAGTTTAACTATGGCTACACCTTC	CSASGRGSVGRKFNYGYTF
many	.	TRBJ2-1	TRBV20-1	TGCAGTCCAGGCGGGGAAGGGGCTGAGCAGTTCTTC	CSPGGEGAEQFF
few	.	TRBJ1-3	TRBV28	TGTGCCAGCAGTTTATACCGGAACACCATATATTTT	CASSLYRNTIYF
medium-sized	.	TRBJ2-2	TRBV7-2	TGTGCCAGCAGCTTCGGCGAAACCGGGGAGCTGTTTTTT	CASSFGETGELFF
many	.	TRBJ2-2	TRBV18	TGTGCCAGCTCACCGGTTGAGACCTACGGGGAGCTGTTTTTT	CASSPVETYGELFF
many	.	TRBJ2-2	TRBV2	TGTGCCAGCAGTGCGCTAGCCTCGAACACCGGGGAGCTGTTTTTT	CASSALASNTGELFF
many	.	TRBJ2-3	TRBV29-1	TGCAGCGTTGCCCCAGGGGTCCCAGATACGCAGTATTTT	CSVAPGVPDTQYF
many	.	TRBJ1-6	TRBV27	TGTGCCAGCAGTCCCACAGGACGGGTTAATTCACCCCTCCACTTT	CASSPTGRVNSPLHF
many	.	TRBJ2-1	TRBV7-2	TGTGCCAGCAGCTTGTTCCAGGGTACGGATGAGCAGTTCTTC	CASSLFQGTDEQFF
.	.	TRBJ1-2	TRBV29-1	TGCAGCGTTGGCGGTCGGGTCTATGGCTACACCTTC	CSVGGRVYGYTF
few	.	TRBJ1-1	TRBV5-1	TGCGCCAGCAGCTTGGCAGGACAGAGAGAAGCTTTCTTT	CASSLAGQREAFF
many	.	TRBJ2-6	TRBV7-3	TGTGCCAGCAGCTCGACTGTTAGCTCTGGGGCCAACGTCCTGACTTTC	CASSSTVSSGANVLTF
many	TRBD1	TRBJ1-1	TRBV20-1	TGCAGTGCTAGAGATGGTAGAGGGACAGCCCGCACCAACACTGAAGCTTTCTTT	CSARDGRGTARTNTEAFF
many	.	TRBJ2-7	TRBV20-1	TGCAGTGCCGCCCGTAGCGGATCCTACGAGCAGTACTTC	CSAARSGSYEQYF
medium-sized	TRBD2	TRBJ2-7	TRBV9	TGTGCCAGCAGCCCTGATCTAGCGGGGTACGAGCAGTACTTC	CASSPDLAGYEQYF
few	.	TRBJ2-3	TRBV29-1	TGCAGCGCAGATGGGCAGGATCGGGTAGATACGCAGTATTTT	CSADGQDRVDTQYF
medium-sized	.	TRBJ2-3	TRBV24-1	TGTGCCACCAGTGGTAGCGAGCTCACAGATACGCAGTATTTT	CATSGSELTDTQYF